This T cell receptor beta chain was captured by sequencing in a study of preoperative IRX-2 immunotherapy in early breast cancer. Treatment indicated: preoperative locoregional IRX-2 cytokine immunotherapy. The CDR3 has 13 residues. Germline V gene lookup returns CDR1 SQVTM and CDR2 ANQGSEA. Trimming took 4 bases from V and 7 from J, leaving 14 bases between them. Measured with immunoSEQ multiplex PCR; TCRdb has only the in-frame clones, and not every one. The sample records more than 35,000 clones, roughly 80% being singletons. The rearrangement joins TRBV29-1 to TRBJ1-5; maybe TRBD1 (5 bases). This sequence originates from a human donor with breast cancer. Here the sequenced sample was tumor tissue, taken after IRX-2 immunotherapy. The CDR3 region has the DNA TGCAGCGTTGTTGGGACGAAGGGGCAGCCCCAGCATTTT. It translates to CSVVGTKGQPQHF.